The rows below give T cell receptor beta chains drawn from one sample of a study of blood T cell repertoires in COVID-19. Measured with immunoSEQ multiplex PCR; TCRdb has only the in-frame clones, and not every one. Here the sample spans 120,000 or so clones, around nine tenths being singletons. Sequenced: peripheral blood. These receptors all stem from a man aged 50-59 years with active COVID-19. Each CDR3 is given with its conserved first and last residue. Each record gives: CDR3 DNA, CDR3 protein, clone size, V gene, D gene, J gene. D genes are given only for firm matches. Rows may omit the clone size; those that give it use once, few, many or a size class.

CDR3nt: TGTGCCAGTAGTTCTAGGACAGTTACCGATGAAAAACTGTTTTTT
CDR3aa: CASSSRTVTDEKLFF
abundance: once
v_gene: TRBV19
d_gene: -
j_gene: TRBJ1-4

CDR3nt: TGTGCCAGCAGCGTAGATCTAGCCCAACGGGGGACCCAGTACTTC
CDR3aa: CASSVDLAQRGTQYF
abundance: -
v_gene: TRBV9
d_gene: -
j_gene: TRBJ2-5

CDR3nt: TGTGCCAGCAGCTTGGGGGGGCCCACTGAAGCTTTCTTT
CDR3aa: CASSLGGPTEAFF
abundance: -
v_gene: TRBV5-5
d_gene: -
j_gene: TRBJ1-1

CDR3nt: TGTGCCAGCAGTTACTCCAGGAAACACACTGAAGCTTTCTTT
CDR3aa: CASSYSRKHTEAFF
abundance: -
v_gene: TRBV6-5
d_gene: -
j_gene: TRBJ1-1

CDR3nt: TGTGCCAGCAGCTTAGCGCCGGGGGGCAATCAGCCCCAGCATTTT
CDR3aa: CASSLAPGGNQPQHF
abundance: -
v_gene: TRBV11-2
d_gene: -
j_gene: TRBJ1-5

CDR3nt: TGTGCCAGCAGTGGGGGAGGAGGGGGCGAACCCTATAATTCACCCCTCCACTTT
CDR3aa: CASSGGGGGEPYNSPLHF
abundance: -
v_gene: TRBV6-1
d_gene: TRBD1
j_gene: TRBJ1-6

CDR3nt: TGTGCCAGCGCCCAGGACAGGGGTTTTAATGGCTACACCTTC
CDR3aa: CASAQDRGFNGYTF
abundance: -
v_gene: TRBV19
d_gene: TRBD1
j_gene: TRBJ1-2

CDR3nt: TGTGCCAGTAGTACGAGGGGAAACACCATATATTTT
CDR3aa: CASSTRGNTIYF
abundance: -
v_gene: TRBV19
d_gene: -
j_gene: TRBJ1-3

CDR3nt: TGTGCCACCAGTGATCGGACAGGGTGGGGTGAAAAACTGTTTTTT
CDR3aa: CATSDRTGWGEKLFF
abundance: -
v_gene: TRBV24-1
d_gene: TRBD1
j_gene: TRBJ1-4

CDR3nt: TGCGCCAGCAGTGCGCGGGGGGTCCCCTACAATGAGCAGTTCTTC
CDR3aa: CASSARGVPYNEQFF
abundance: few
v_gene: TRBV10-1
d_gene: TRBD2
j_gene: TRBJ2-1

CDR3nt: TGTGCCAGCAACAACCACGGGGGAATGGGAGAAAAACTGTTTTTT
CDR3aa: CASNNHGGMGEKLFF
abundance: -
v_gene: TRBV5-8
d_gene: -
j_gene: TRBJ1-4

CDR3nt: TGTGCCAGCAGTCGGGGACAGTTGAACACTGAAGCTTTCTTT
CDR3aa: CASSRGQLNTEAFF
abundance: -
v_gene: TRBV6-5
d_gene: TRBD1
j_gene: TRBJ1-1

CDR3nt: TGCGCCAGCAGCCAAGAGAACAGGGCTTCACCCCTCCACTTT
CDR3aa: CASSQENRASPLHF
abundance: -
v_gene: TRBV4-1
d_gene: -
j_gene: TRBJ1-6

CDR3nt: TGTGCCAGCAGAGAGGAAGCCTATGGCTACACCTTC
CDR3aa: CASREEAYGYTF
abundance: -
v_gene: TRBV6-5
d_gene: -
j_gene: TRBJ1-2

CDR3nt: TGTGCCAGCAGTTTAGTGTTAGGACTAGCGGGGAGGACCTACGAGCAGTACTTC
CDR3aa: CASSLVLGLAGRTYEQYF
abundance: -
v_gene: TRBV27
d_gene: TRBD2
j_gene: TRBJ2-7

CDR3nt: TGTGCCAGCAGCTTAGATGTAGGACAGCGGAATTCACCCCTCCACTTT
CDR3aa: CASSLDVGQRNSPLHF
abundance: -
v_gene: TRBV11-2
d_gene: -
j_gene: TRBJ1-6